This TCR beta chain comes out of a study of a mutant IDH1 vaccine in newly diagnosed glioma. Study information: Eight vaccinations went to patients in weeks 1, 3, 5, 7, 11, 15, 19, 23. Previous care, which was radiotherapy, temozolomide, or both, most often involved both.

Specified time point: week 11, during vaccination. Doses comprised 300 ug of mutant IDH1 20-mer peptide each, plus topical imiquimod. The donor cohort comprised cases of new WHO grade 3 or 4 IDH1-mutant, ATRX-lost astrocytoma. Overall study results and limits: Pseudoprogression seemingly bore no relation to changes in top peripheral T cell clonotypes.

A note on this clone: Its antigen is still unknown.

The V and J ends lost 0 bases and 6 bases respectively, with 13 bases between them. The CDR3 runs to 15 residues. CDR1 SGHRS and CDR2 YFSETQ come from the germline V gene. Produced via immunoSEQ multiplex PCR; TCRdb's table is partial and in-frame only. The sample yields roughly 110,000 clones, roughly nine tenths seen once. The rearrangement links TRBV5-1 to TRBJ1-5; D not certain. The input for sequencing was PBMCs, taken from a glioma patient whose treatment included an IDH1 peptide vaccine. The clonotype originates from a woman in her 50s with glioma. CDR3 bases: TGCGCCAGCAGCTTGGCCGCGGGGTCCGGTCAGCCCCAGCATTTT. It is translated as CASSLAAGSGQPQHF.